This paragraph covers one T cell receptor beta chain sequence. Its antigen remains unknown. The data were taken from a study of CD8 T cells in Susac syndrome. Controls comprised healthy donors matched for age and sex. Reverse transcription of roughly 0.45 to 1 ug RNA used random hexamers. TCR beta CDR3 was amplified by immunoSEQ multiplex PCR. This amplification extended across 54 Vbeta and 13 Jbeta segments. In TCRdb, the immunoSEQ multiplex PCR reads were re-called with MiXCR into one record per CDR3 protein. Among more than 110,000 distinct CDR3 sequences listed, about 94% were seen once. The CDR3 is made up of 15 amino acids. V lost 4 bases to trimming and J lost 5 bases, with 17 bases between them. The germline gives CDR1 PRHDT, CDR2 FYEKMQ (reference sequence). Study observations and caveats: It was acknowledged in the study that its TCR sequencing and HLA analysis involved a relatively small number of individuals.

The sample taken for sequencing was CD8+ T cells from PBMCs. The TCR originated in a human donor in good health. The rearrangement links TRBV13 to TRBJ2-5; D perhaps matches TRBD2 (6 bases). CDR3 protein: CASSSRTTRGETQYF. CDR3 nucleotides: TGTGCCAGCAGCTCCCGGACTACGAGGGGTGAGACCCAGTACTTC.